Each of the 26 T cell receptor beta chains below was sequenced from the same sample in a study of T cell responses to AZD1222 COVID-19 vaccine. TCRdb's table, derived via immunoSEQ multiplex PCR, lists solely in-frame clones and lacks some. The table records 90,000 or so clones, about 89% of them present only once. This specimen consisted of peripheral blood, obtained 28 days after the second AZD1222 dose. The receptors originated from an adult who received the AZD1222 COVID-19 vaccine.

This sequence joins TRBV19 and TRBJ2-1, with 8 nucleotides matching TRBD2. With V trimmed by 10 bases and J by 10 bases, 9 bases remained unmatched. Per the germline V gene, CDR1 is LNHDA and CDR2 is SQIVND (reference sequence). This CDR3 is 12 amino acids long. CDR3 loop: CATQRGPGEQFF. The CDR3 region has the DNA TGTGCCACTCAGCGGGGGCCGGGCGAGCAGTTCTTC.

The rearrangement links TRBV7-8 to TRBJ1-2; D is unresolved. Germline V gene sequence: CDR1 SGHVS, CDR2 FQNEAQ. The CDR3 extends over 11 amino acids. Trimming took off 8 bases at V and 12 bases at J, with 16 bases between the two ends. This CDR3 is CASGPLLGNTF. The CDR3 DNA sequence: TGTGCCAGCGGACCTTTATTAGGAAACACCTTC.

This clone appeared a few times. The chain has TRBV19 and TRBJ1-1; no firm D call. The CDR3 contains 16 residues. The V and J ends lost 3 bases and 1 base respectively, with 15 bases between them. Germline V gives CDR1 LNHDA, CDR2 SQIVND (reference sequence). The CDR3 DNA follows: TGTGCCAGTAGTATTGTTTCCGTAGGGAGGAACACTGAAGCTTTCTTT. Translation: CASSIVSVGRNTEAFF.

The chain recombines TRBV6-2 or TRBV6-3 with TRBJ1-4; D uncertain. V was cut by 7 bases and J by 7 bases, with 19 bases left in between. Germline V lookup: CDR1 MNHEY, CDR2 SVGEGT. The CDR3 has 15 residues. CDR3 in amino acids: CASTPGGGQIEKLFF. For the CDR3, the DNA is TGTGCCAGCACCCCCGGCGGCGGGCAGATTGAAAAACTGTTTTTT.

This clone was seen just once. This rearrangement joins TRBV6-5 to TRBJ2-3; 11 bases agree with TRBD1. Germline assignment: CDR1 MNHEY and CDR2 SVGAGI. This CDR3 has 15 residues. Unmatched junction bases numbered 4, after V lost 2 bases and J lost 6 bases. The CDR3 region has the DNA TGTGCCAGCAGTTACAGGGGGACAGGGGGGGATACGCAGTATTTT. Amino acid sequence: CASSYRGTGGDTQYF.

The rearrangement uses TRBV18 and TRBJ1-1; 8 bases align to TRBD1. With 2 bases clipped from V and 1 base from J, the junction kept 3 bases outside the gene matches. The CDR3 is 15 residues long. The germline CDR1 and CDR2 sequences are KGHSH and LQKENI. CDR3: CASSPGQGGNTEAFF. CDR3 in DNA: TGTGCCAGCTCACCAGGACAGGGCGGGAACACTGAAGCTTTCTTT.

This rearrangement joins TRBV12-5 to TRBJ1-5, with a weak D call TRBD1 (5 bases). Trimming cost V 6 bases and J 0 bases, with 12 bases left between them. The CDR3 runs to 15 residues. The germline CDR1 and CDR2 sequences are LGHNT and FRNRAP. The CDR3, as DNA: TGTGCTAGTGGCCCGATGGGGCTTAGCAATCAGCCCCAGCATTTT. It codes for CASGPMGLSNQPQHF.

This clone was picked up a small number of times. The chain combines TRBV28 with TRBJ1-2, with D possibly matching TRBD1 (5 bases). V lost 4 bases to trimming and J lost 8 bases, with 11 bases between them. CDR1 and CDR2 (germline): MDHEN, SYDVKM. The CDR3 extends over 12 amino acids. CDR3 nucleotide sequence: TGTGCCAGCAGTTCCTCCAGGGAAGGCTACACCTTC. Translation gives CASSSSREGYTF.

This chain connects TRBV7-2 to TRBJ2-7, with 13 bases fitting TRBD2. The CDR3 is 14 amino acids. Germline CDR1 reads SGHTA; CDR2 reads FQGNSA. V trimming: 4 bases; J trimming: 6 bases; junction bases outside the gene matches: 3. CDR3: CASSSRTSGGEQYF. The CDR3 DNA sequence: TGTGCCAGCAGCTCCCGGACTAGCGGGGGCGAGCAGTACTTC.

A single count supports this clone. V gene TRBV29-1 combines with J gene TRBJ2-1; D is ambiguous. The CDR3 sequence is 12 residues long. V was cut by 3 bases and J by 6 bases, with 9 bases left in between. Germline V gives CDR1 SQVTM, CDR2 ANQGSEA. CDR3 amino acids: CSVDTGFNEQFF. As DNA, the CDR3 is TGCAGCGTTGACACGGGCTTCAATGAGCAGTTCTTC.

This CDR3 reads CAGIIGSFYEQYF. The CDR3 region has the DNA TGTGCCGGAATAATCGGCTCCTTCTACGAGCAGTACTTC. V is TRBV6-4 and J is TRBJ2-7; D remains unclear. Germline V gene lookup returns CDR1 MRHNA and CDR2 SNTAGT. This CDR3 has 13 residues. With 11 bases removed from V and 3 bases from J, the gap between germline ends came to 17 bases.

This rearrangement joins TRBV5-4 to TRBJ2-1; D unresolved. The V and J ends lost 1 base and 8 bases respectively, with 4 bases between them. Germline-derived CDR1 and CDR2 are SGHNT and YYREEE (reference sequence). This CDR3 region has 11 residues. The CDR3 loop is CASSLSYEQFF. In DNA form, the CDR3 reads TGTGCCAGCAGCTTGAGTTATGAGCAGTTCTTC.

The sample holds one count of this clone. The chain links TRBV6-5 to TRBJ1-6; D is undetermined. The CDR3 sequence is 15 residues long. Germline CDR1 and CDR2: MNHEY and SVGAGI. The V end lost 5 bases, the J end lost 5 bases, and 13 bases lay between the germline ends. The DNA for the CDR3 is TGTGCCAGCAGTCCCTTACATCTCGATAATTCACCCCTCCACTTT. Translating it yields CASSPLHLDNSPLHF.

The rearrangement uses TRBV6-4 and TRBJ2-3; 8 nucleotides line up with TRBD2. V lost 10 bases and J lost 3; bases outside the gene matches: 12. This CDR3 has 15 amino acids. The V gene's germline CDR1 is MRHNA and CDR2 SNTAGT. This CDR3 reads CATTPTGGATDTQYF. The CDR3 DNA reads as TGTGCCACCACCCCGACCGGGGGGGCGACAGATACGCAGTATTTT.

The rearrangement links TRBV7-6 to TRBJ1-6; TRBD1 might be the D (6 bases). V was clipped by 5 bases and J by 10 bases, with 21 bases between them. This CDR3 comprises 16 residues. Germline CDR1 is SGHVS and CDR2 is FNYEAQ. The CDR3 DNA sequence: TGTGCCAGCAGCCAGGCGGGCAGGGGTCTGTCGTCACCCCTCCACTTT. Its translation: CASSQAGRGLSSPLHF.

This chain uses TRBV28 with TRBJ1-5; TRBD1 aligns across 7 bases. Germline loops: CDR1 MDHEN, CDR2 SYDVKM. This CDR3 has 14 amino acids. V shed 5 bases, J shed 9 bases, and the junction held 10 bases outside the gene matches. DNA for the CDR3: TGTGCCAGCAGTCCCCCCCCAGGGGGAGGGCCCCAGCATTTT. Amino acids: CASSPPPGGGPQHF.

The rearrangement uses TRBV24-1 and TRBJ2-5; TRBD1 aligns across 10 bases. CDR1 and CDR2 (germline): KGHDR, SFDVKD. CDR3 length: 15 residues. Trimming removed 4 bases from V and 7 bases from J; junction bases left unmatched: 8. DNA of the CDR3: TGTGCCACCAGTGAGGCCGGGACAGGGGTAGGGACCCAGTACTTC. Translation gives CATSEAGTGVGTQYF.

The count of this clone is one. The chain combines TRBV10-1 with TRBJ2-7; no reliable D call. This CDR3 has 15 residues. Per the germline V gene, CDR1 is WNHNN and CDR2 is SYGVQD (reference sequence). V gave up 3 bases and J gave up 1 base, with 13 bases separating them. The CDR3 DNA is TGCGCCAGCAGTGAAAATACGGGCGGATCCTACGAGCAGTACTTC. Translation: CASSENTGGSYEQYF.

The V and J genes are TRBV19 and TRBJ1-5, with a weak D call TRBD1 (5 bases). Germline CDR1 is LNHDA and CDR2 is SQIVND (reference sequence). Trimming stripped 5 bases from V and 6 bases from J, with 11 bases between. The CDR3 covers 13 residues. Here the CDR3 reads CASSLYGGQPQHF. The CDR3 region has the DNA TGTGCCAGTAGTTTATACGGGGGTCAGCCCCAGCATTTT.

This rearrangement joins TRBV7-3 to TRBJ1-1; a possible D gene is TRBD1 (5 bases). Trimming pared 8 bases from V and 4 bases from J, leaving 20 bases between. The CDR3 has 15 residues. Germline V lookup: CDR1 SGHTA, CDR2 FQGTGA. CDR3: CASARGWGEGTEAFF. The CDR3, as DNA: TGTGCCAGCGCCCGGGGATGGGGGGAGGGCACTGAAGCTTTCTTT.

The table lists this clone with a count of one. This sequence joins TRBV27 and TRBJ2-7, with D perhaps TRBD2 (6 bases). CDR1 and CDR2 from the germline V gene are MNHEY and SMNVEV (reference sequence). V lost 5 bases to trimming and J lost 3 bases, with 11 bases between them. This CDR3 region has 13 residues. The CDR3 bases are TGTGCCAGCAGTCCGCGGGGCGGCTACGAGCAGTACTTC. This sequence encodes CASSPRGGYEQYF.

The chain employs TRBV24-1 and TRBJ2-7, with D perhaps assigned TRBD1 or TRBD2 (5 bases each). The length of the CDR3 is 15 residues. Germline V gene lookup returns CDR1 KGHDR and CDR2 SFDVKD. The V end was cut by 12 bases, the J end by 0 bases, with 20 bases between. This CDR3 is CASDVERGDSYEQYF. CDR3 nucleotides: TGTGCCTCCGACGTTGAGAGGGGCGACTCCTACGAGCAGTACTTC.

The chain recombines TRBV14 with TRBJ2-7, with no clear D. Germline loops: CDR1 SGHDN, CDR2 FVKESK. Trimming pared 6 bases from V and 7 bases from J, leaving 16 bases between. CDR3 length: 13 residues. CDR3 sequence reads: CASSRSLRIEQYF. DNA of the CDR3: TGTGCCAGCAGTAGGTCGTTACGTATTGAGCAGTACTTC.

The CDR3 is CASSGLTGREWNIQYF. The CDR3 DNA is TGTGCCAGCAGCGGTTTGACAGGACGGGAGTGGAACATTCAGTACTTC. This sequence joins TRBV7-2 and TRBJ2-4, with D possibly called TRBD1 or TRBD2 (6 bases each). V was cut by 5 bases and J by 7 bases, with 21 bases left in between. The CDR3 totals 16 residues. The germline V gene has CDR1 SGHTA and CDR2 FQGNSA. The whole variable domain, remainder taken from reference TRBV7-2 and TRBJ2-4, is GAGVSQSPSNKVTEKGKDVELRCDPISGHTALYWYRQSLGQGLEFLIYFQGNSAPDKSGLPSDRFSAERTGGSVSTLTIQRTQQEDSAVYLCASSGLTGREWNIQYFGAGTRLSVL.

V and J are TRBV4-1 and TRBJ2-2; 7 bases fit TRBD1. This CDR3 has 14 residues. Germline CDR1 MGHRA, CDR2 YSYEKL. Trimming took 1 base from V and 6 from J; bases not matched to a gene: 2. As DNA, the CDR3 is TGCGCCAGCAGCCAAGGACAGGGATCCGGGGAGCTGTTTTTT. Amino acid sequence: CASSQGQGSGELFF.

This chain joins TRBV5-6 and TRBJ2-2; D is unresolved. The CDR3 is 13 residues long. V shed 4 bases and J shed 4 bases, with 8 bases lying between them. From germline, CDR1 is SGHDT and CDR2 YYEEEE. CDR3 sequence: CASSKTGTGELFF. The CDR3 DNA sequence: TGTGCCAGCAGCAAGACGGGCACCGGGGAGCTGTTTTTT.